Shown below are 20 T cell receptor beta chains from a single sample sequenced in a study of control samples from healthy donors and cancer patients. Generated by immunoSEQ multiplex PCR, the TCRdb table keeps only in-frame clones and is missing some. The repertoire holds about 170,000 clones, approximately 94% seen once, with approximately 1.4% in the top ten. Material for sequencing was blood. The source is a young woman in good health.

V gene TRBV19 combines with J gene TRBJ2-6, with no clear D. Trimming pared 7 bases from V and 0 bases from J, leaving 4 bases between. The CDR3 has 13 amino acids. In germline, CDR1 is LNHDA, CDR2 SQIVND (reference sequence). CDR3 DNA: TGTGCCAGTACGCCCTCTGGGGCCAACGTCCTGACTTTC. It yields the protein CASTPSGANVLTF.

This chain uses TRBV10-2 with TRBJ2-2; weak D call: TRBD1 (6 bases). V lost 3 bases and J 6 bases, leaving 14 bases between the germline ends. Germline loops: CDR1 WSHSY, CDR2 SAAADI. This CDR3 spans 15 amino acids. The chain's CDR3 is CASSDPRRTAGELFF. In DNA, the CDR3 is TGCGCCAGCAGTGACCCAAGGCGGACAGCCGGGGAGCTGTTTTTT.

The chain combines TRBV28 with TRBJ2-7; TRBD1 is a possible D gene (5 bases). This CDR3 is 15 amino acids long. Germline V gives CDR1 MDHEN, CDR2 SYDVKM. V gave up 5 bases and J gave up 3 bases, with 17 bases separating them. CDR3 sequence: CASSQPDSTGYEQYF. As DNA, the CDR3 is TGTGCCAGCAGTCAACCCGACAGTACCGGCTACGAGCAGTACTTC.

This clone has more than one count but fewer than ten. This chain connects TRBV7-9 to TRBJ2-7; D remains unclear. V shed 6 bases and J shed 5 bases, with 14 bases lying between them. This CDR3 is built from 13 residues. The germline V gene has CDR1 SEHNR and CDR2 FQNEAQ (reference sequence). In DNA, the CDR3 is TGTGCCAGCAGGGACCTATTGTCAAACGAGCAGTACTTC. Amino acid sequence: CASRDLLSNEQYF. Variable domain in full (rest from reference TRBV7-9 and TRBJ2-7): DTGVSQNPRHKITKRGQNVTFRCDPISEHNRLYWYRQTLGQGPEFLTYFQNEAQLEKSRLLSDRFSAERPKGSFSTLEIQRTEQGDSAMYLCASRDLLSNEQYFGPGTRLTVT.

This chain links TRBV20-1 with TRBJ2-7, with D possibly TRBD1 on 5 matching bases. CDR3 size: 11 residues. Germline V gives CDR1 DFQATT, CDR2 SNEGSKA (reference sequence). With 6 bases removed from V and 4 bases from J, the gap between germline ends came to 10 bases. CDR3 protein: CSADRGYEQYF. As DNA, the CDR3 is TGCAGTGCCGACAGAGGTTACGAGCAGTACTTC.

The chain carries TRBV2 and TRBJ1-1; possibly TRBD1 for D (5 bases). Trimming shortened V by 3 bases and J by 5 bases, and 10 bases separated the two germline ends. The CDR3 is made up of 13 amino acids. CDR1 and CDR2 from the germline V gene are SNHLY and FYNNEI. CDR3 loop: CASSDAEGTEAFF. DNA for the CDR3: TGTGCCAGCAGTGATGCAGAGGGGACTGAAGCTTTCTTT.

DNA for the CDR3: TGCAGTCCCAAGCCTGGTTGGGAGCAGTACTTC. Translating gives CSPKPGWEQYF. The chain recombines TRBV20-1 with TRBJ2-7; no clear D. The CDR3 loop spans 11 amino acids. Germline V gene data show CDR1 as DFQATT and CDR2 as SNEGSKA (reference sequence). Trimming shortened V by 8 bases and J by 7 bases, and 15 bases separated the two germline ends.

The chain carries TRBV6-5 and TRBJ1-2; unclear D gene. Deletions cut 7 bases from V and 6 bases from J, with 12 bases between. Germline CDR1 reads MNHEY; CDR2 reads SVGAGI. The CDR3 runs to 12 residues. This chain's CDR3 is CASTPRTDGYTF. The CDR3 bases are TGTGCCAGCACCCCGAGGACGGATGGCTACACCTTC.

The chain links TRBV3-1 (or the pseudogene TRBV3-2) to TRBJ2-1; 7 bases line up with TRBD2. With 5 bases clipped from V and 5 bases from J, the junction kept 15 bases outside the gene matches. The germline gives CDR1 LGHDT, CDR2 YNNKEL (reference sequence). This CDR3 is 17 amino acids long. The CDR3 DNA follows: TGTGCCAGCAGCTCCTACGGCGGCCGGGAGGCCCACAATGAGCAGTTCTTC. The encoded protein is CASSSYGGREAHNEQFF.

The chain joins TRBV28 to TRBJ1-4, with 8 bases lining up with TRBD1. V lost 2 bases to trimming and J lost 6 bases; unmatched junction nucleotides: 8. The CDR3 extends over 16 amino acids. The germline gives CDR1 MDHEN, CDR2 SYDVKM. The CDR3 DNA is TGTGCCAGCAGTTTAAGCCCAGGGGGCGCCTATGAAAAACTGTTTTTT. It is translated as CASSLSPGGAYEKLFF.

The rearrangement links TRBV7-2 to TRBJ1-1, with D uncertain. Deletions cut 1 base from V and 0 bases from J, with 9 bases between. Germline-derived CDR1 and CDR2 are SGHTA and FQGNSA. The CDR3 totals 15 residues. The DNA for the CDR3 is TGTGCCAGCAGCTTAGTGGTAGGGCTGAACACTGAAGCTTTCTTT. Its translation is CASSLVVGLNTEAFF.

This clone was observed a single time. J is TRBJ1-5 and V is TRBV6-5; D is uncertain. Germline V lookup: CDR1 MNHEY, CDR2 SVGAGI. The V end lost 6 bases, the J end lost 0 bases, and 3 bases lay between the germline ends. This CDR3 contains 12 residues. For the CDR3, the DNA is TGTGCCAGCAGAGATAGCAATCAGCCCCAGCATTTT. Translated, it gives CASRDSNQPQHF.

This sequence joins TRBV11-3 and TRBJ2-5; tentatively, D is TRBD1 (6 bases). The CDR3 is 14 residues long. Trimming cost V 5 bases and J 0 bases, with 10 bases left between them. The germline V gene has CDR1 SGHNT and CDR2 YENEEA. The CDR3 region is CASSKRTDQETQYF. The CDR3 nucleotides are TGTGCCAGCAGCAAAAGGACAGACCAAGAGACCCAGTACTTC.

The V gene is TRBV19, the J gene TRBJ1-1, with D maybe TRBD1 (6 bases). The V end was cut by 6 bases, the J end by 1 base, with 27 bases between. CDR1 is LNHDA and CDR2 is SQIVND in the germline V gene (reference sequence). The CDR3 has 19 residues. The CDR3: CASRINGALTGTPNTEAFF. The CDR3 DNA sequence: TGTGCCAGTAGGATTAATGGGGCCCTTACCGGGACACCGAACACTGAAGCTTTCTTT.

The chain joins TRBV6-5 to TRBJ1-3; TRBD1 matches 8 bases. V shed 6 bases, J shed 3 bases, and the junction held 7 bases outside the gene matches. The CDR3 length is 15 residues. Germline V gene sequence: CDR1 MNHEY, CDR2 SVGAGI. The CDR3 DNA sequence: TGTGCCAGCAGCCTACAGGGGGGGAGTGGAAACACCATATATTTT. This gives the protein CASSLQGGSGNTIYF.

The table lists this clone with a count of one. CDR3 sequence reads: CASSWGAYGYTF. In DNA form, the CDR3 reads TGTGCCAGCAGCTGGGGGGCTTATGGCTACACCTTC. This chain links TRBV5-8 with TRBJ1-2; D is perhaps TRBD1 (6 bases). CDR1 is SGHTS and CDR2 is YDEGEE in the germline V gene. V gave up 3 bases and J gave up 5 bases, with 8 bases separating them. The CDR3 covers 12 residues.

The CDR3 protein is CASSSGGDEQFF. CDR3 DNA sequence: TGTGCCAGCAGCTCCGGGGGCGATGAGCAGTTCTTC. V and J are TRBV7-9 and TRBJ2-1; D might be TRBD1 or TRBD2, each matching 6 bases. The CDR3 contains 12 residues. The germline V and J ends were trimmed by 4 bases and 8 bases, with 9 bases remaining between them. CDR1 is SEHNR, CDR2 FQNEAQ, per germline (reference sequence).

The chain combines TRBV7-2 with TRBJ2-7; 16 bases are shared with TRBD2. J lost 2 bases, V lost 6 bases, and 10 bases had no gene match. Germline CDR1 SGHTA, CDR2 FQGNSA. The CDR3 length is 18 residues. CDR3 sequence reads: CASRPPGLAGGVTYEQYF. The CDR3 DNA is TGTGCCAGCAGACCTCCGGGACTAGCGGGAGGGGTTACCTACGAGCAGTACTTC.

This rearrangement joins TRBV4-1 to TRBJ1-2; TRBD1 aligns across 9 bases. The trim removed 4 bases at V and 3 bases at J, leaving 6 bases unmatched. CDR3 length: 15 residues. Per the germline V gene, CDR1 is MGHRA and CDR2 is YSYEKL. The CDR3 DNA reads as TGCGCCAGCAGCCTGGGACAGGGAGTCGACTATGGCTACACCTTC. This gives the protein CASSLGQGVDYGYTF.

This chain joins TRBV11-3 and TRBJ1-1; D might be TRBD1 (5 bases). Germline CDR1 SGHNT, CDR2 YENEEA. Trimming took 1 base from V and 1 from J, leaving 10 bases between them. This CDR3 comprises 15 residues. CDR3 sequence (DNA): TGTGCCAGCAGCTTAGTGCGGGGGGGGAACACTGAAGCTTTCTTT. Amino acids: CASSLVRGGNTEAFF.